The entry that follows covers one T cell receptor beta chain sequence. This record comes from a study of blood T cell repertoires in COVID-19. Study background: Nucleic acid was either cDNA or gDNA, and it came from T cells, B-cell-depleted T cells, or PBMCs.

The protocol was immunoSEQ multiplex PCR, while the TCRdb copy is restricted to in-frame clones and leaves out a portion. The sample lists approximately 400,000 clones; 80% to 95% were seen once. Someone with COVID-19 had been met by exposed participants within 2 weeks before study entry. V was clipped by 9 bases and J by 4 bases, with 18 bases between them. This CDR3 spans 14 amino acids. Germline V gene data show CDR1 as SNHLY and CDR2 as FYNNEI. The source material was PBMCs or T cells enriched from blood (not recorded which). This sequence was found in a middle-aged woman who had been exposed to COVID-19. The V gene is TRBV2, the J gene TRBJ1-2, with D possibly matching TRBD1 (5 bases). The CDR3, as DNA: TGTGCCAGTAAATACCGGGGACTATTCTATGGCTACACCTTC. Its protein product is CASKYRGLFYGYTF.